This entry lists 19 T cell receptor beta chains sequenced from one sample in a study of blood T cell repertoires in COVID-19. Sequencing used immunoSEQ multiplex PCR; TCRdb keeps in-frame clones, though not all of them. The sample holds roughly 360,000 clones; roughly 90% are singletons and the top ten take more than 0.9%. Material: PBMCs or T cells enriched from blood (not recorded which). The origin of the receptors is a woman in her twenties or thirties with acute COVID-19.

The V gene is TRBV19, the J gene TRBJ1-2; perhaps TRBD1 as D (5 bases). V lost 2 bases to trimming and J lost 3 bases, with 10 bases between them. Germline V gene sequence: CDR1 LNHDA, CDR2 SQIVND (reference sequence). This CDR3 contains 14 residues. The CDR3 DNA follows: TGTGCCAGTAGTATATTCCAGGGTGACTATGGCTACACCTTC. Translation: CASSIFQGDYGYTF.

The CDR3 nucleotides read TGTGCCAGCAGCAAAGGGAGAGGGCGAGTAACCGGGGAGCTGTTTTTT. Protein sequence: CASSKGRGRVTGELFF. This sequence joins TRBV21-1 and TRBJ2-2; the D segment call TRBD2 is taken from the table without a DNA check. TRBV21-1 constitutes a pseudogene. The CDR3 is 16 amino acids.

The chain couples TRBV12-5 to TRBJ1-6; maybe TRBD1 (5 bases). Germline loops: CDR1 LGHNT, CDR2 FRNRAP. V lost 1 base and J lost 7, with 11 bases in between. The CDR3 contains 15 residues. The CDR3 DNA reads TGTGCTAGTGGTTTGGAAAGGGGTCCCAATTCACCCCTCCACTTT. Residues: CASGLERGPNSPLHF.

V usage is TRBV6-5 and J usage is TRBJ2-7; maybe TRBD1 (7 bases). The CDR3 loop spans 14 amino acids. The germline CDR1 and CDR2 sequences are MNHEY and SVGAGI. Trimming took 3 bases from V and 3 from J, leaving 12 bases between them. The CDR3 spells CASSYTGEVYEQYF. The CDR3 DNA is TGTGCCAGCAGTTATACAGGGGAGGTCTACGAGCAGTACTTC.

V usage is TRBV6-5 and J usage is TRBJ2-7, with D tentatively TRBD1 (5 bases). Per germline, CDR1 MNHEY and CDR2 SVGAGI. Deletions cut 5 bases from V and 2 bases from J, with 13 bases between. This CDR3 spans 14 amino acids. CDR3 in amino acids: CASSRVGQTYEQYF. DNA for the CDR3: TGTGCCAGCAGTCGGGTTGGACAAACCTACGAGCAGTACTTC.

The chain is built from TRBV18 and TRBJ2-7, with TRBD1 identical over 10 bases. Germline CDR1 is KGHSH and CDR2 is LQKENI. This CDR3 comprises 14 residues. The ends lost 3 bases at V and 3 bases at J; junction bases unmatched: 2. The CDR3 sequence is CASSPGTGDYEQYF. The CDR3 coding sequence is TGTGCCAGCTCACCCGGGACAGGGGACTACGAGCAGTACTTC.

The chain couples TRBV10-3 to TRBJ2-7, with TRBD1 matching 8 bases. The CDR3 is 14 residues long. V shed 8 bases, J shed 3 bases, and the junction held 9 bases outside the gene matches. Germline CDR1 is ENHRY and CDR2 is SYGVKD. The CDR3 sequence: CAIGRDRGDYEQYF. The CDR3 DNA is TGTGCCATCGGCAGAGACAGGGGAGACTACGAGCAGTACTTC.

The chain has TRBV6-4 and TRBJ1-6; the D is unclear. Trimming stripped 0 bases from V and 7 bases from J, with 4 bases between. The CDR3 loop spans 13 amino acids. Germline V gene data show CDR1 as MRHNA and CDR2 as SNTAGT. DNA of the CDR3: TGTGCCAGCAGTGACTCGACAAATTCACCCCTCCACTTT. Translating it yields CASSDSTNSPLHF.

V gene TRBV7-2 combines with J gene TRBJ1-6; tentative D call: TRBD1 (6 bases). The CDR3 length is 17 residues. Trimming took off 5 bases at V and 0 bases at J, with 14 bases between the two ends. In germline, CDR1 is SGHTA, CDR2 FQGNSA. The CDR3 DNA sequence: TGTGCCAGCAGCCCGGGACAAGCGTTCTCCTATAATTCACCCCTCCACTTT. Encoded protein: CASSPGQAFSYNSPLHF. The entire variable domain, with the rest obtained from reference TRBV7-2 and TRBJ1-6, is as follows: GAGVSQSPSNKVTEKGKDVELRCDPISGHTALYWYRQSLGQGLEFLIYFQGNSAPDKSGLPSDRFSAERTGGSVSTLTIQRTQQEDSAVYLCASSPGQAFSYNSPLHFGNGTRLTVT.

This chain links TRBV12-3 or TRBV12-4 with TRBJ1-3, with 7 nucleotides matching TRBD1. This CDR3 region has 13 residues. V gave up 2 bases and J gave up 8 bases; unmatched junction bases: 3. The CDR3 DNA reads as TGTGCCAGCAGTTTAAACAGGGGCTACACCATATATTTT. This codes for CASSLNRGYTIYF.

This clone has more than one count but fewer than ten. The rearrangement uses TRBV27 and TRBJ1-3, with 8 bases fitting TRBD1. This CDR3 is 15 amino acids long. J was trimmed by 6 bases and V by 5 bases; bases with no gene match: 9. The V gene's germline CDR1 is MNHEY and CDR2 SMNVEV (reference sequence). The CDR3 spells CASSPDRGKENTIYF. As DNA, the CDR3 is TGTGCCAGCAGTCCCGACAGGGGAAAGGAAAACACCATATATTTT.

Regarding this clone: The junction shows a germline mismatch at one end, possibly a read error. V usage is TRBV30 and J usage is TRBJ1-2, with 9 bases identical to TRBD1. The CDR3 runs to 11 residues. Germline V gives CDR1 GTSNPN, CDR2 SVGIG (reference sequence). CDR3: CAWSFRDRANF. Written as DNA, the CDR3 is TGTGCCTGGAGTTTTCGGGACAGGGCTAACTTC.

The chain is built from TRBV2 and TRBJ2-7; possible D gene TRBD2, 5 bases. The CDR3 totals 13 residues. Germline CDR1 reads SNHLY; CDR2 reads FYNNEI. V was cut by 6 bases and J by 10 bases, with 19 bases left in between. DNA for the CDR3: TGTGCCAGCAGCCTGACGGAAACTAGTCGCCAGTACTTC. Translation gives CASSLTETSRQYF.

This chain connects TRBV5-5 to TRBJ2-7; TRBD2 agrees at 12 bases. Germline CDR1 SGHKS, CDR2 YYEKEE (reference sequence). Trimming removed 4 bases from V and 7 bases from J; junction bases left unmatched: 9. CDR3 length: 15 amino acids. As DNA, the CDR3 is TGTGCCAGCAGCCTAGGGACTAGCGGGTTGGAAGAGCAGTACTTC. This gives the protein CASSLGTSGLEEQYF.

The chain carries TRBV10-2 and TRBJ1-2; D is perhaps TRBD1 (5 bases). The CDR3 extends over 13 amino acids. The V gene's germline CDR1 is WSHSY and CDR2 SAAADI. The V and J ends lost 10 bases and 8 bases respectively, with 20 bases between them. As DNA, the CDR3 is TGCGCCACCTACCCCACCGGGGGGTCAGGCTACACCTTC. This encodes CATYPTGGSGYTF.

J is TRBJ2-5 and V is TRBV4-1; 7 nucleotides align to TRBD2. CDR1 MGHRA and CDR2 YSYEKL come from the germline V gene. This CDR3 spans 17 amino acids. The V gene end was trimmed by 4 bases and the J gene end by 0 bases; junction bases not matched to a gene: 11. Written as DNA, the CDR3 is TGCGCCAGCAGCCGCCGCGGTAGGAGCGGGGACCAAGAGACCCAGTACTTC. Translation gives CASSRRGRSGDQETQYF.

This clone was observed once. The CDR3 here is CASSPGGGTSYGYTF. CDR3 DNA: TGTGCCAGCAGCCCCGGTGGTGGGACAAGCTATGGCTACACCTTC. The gene calls are TRBV5-5 and TRBJ1-2; D possibly corresponds to TRBD1 (6 bases). The CDR3 sequence is 15 residues long. The V and J ends lost 4 bases and 4 bases respectively, with 17 bases between them. Germline V CDR1 and CDR2: SGHKS, YYEKEE (reference sequence).

The rearrangement uses TRBV30 and TRBJ1-6; 11 positions agree with TRBD1. Per germline, CDR1 GTSNPN and CDR2 SVGIG (reference sequence). The CDR3 totals 14 residues. J gave up 7 bases and V 5 bases, and 4 bases lay outside the gene matches. Here the CDR3 reads CAWADRGQNSPLHF. Here the CDR3 DNA reads TGTGCCTGGGCGGACAGGGGGCAGAATTCACCCCTCCACTTT.

The CDR3 coding sequence is TGTGCCAGCAGCCAAGTTACTAGCGAGTACGAGCAGTACTTC. Amino acid sequence: CASSQVTSEYEQYF. The chain uses TRBV4-2 and TRBJ2-7; 7 bases fit TRBD2. V trimming: 1 base; J trimming: 4 bases; junction bases outside the gene matches: 4. The CDR3 covers 14 residues. Germline assignment: CDR1 LGHNA and CDR2 YNFKEQ.